This T cell receptor (beta chain) stems from a study of T cell responses to AZD1222 COVID-19 vaccine. The method was immunoSEQ multiplex PCR; TCRdb's version includes in-frame clones alone and lacks a portion of them. The sample includes around 100,000 clones, about 90% of them seen just once. This clone was picked up a small number of times. What it recognizes is unknown. The study's findings and limits: Donors were mostly white British, more females; clonal diversity possibly underestimated.

This CDR3 is built from 16 residues. V dropped 7 bases and J dropped 3; count of bases not matched to a gene: 13. CDR1 and CDR2 (germline): MDHEN, SYDVKM. The chain has TRBV28 and TRBJ2-7; 9 positions agree with TRBD2. Sequences were derived from peripheral blood, sampled on day 0 of AZD1222 vaccination. The receptor was isolated from an adult in good health. CDR3 sequence: CASNFKPGLASYEQYF. As DNA, the CDR3 is TGTGCCAGCAACTTTAAACCGGGACTAGCTAGCTACGAGCAGTACTTC.